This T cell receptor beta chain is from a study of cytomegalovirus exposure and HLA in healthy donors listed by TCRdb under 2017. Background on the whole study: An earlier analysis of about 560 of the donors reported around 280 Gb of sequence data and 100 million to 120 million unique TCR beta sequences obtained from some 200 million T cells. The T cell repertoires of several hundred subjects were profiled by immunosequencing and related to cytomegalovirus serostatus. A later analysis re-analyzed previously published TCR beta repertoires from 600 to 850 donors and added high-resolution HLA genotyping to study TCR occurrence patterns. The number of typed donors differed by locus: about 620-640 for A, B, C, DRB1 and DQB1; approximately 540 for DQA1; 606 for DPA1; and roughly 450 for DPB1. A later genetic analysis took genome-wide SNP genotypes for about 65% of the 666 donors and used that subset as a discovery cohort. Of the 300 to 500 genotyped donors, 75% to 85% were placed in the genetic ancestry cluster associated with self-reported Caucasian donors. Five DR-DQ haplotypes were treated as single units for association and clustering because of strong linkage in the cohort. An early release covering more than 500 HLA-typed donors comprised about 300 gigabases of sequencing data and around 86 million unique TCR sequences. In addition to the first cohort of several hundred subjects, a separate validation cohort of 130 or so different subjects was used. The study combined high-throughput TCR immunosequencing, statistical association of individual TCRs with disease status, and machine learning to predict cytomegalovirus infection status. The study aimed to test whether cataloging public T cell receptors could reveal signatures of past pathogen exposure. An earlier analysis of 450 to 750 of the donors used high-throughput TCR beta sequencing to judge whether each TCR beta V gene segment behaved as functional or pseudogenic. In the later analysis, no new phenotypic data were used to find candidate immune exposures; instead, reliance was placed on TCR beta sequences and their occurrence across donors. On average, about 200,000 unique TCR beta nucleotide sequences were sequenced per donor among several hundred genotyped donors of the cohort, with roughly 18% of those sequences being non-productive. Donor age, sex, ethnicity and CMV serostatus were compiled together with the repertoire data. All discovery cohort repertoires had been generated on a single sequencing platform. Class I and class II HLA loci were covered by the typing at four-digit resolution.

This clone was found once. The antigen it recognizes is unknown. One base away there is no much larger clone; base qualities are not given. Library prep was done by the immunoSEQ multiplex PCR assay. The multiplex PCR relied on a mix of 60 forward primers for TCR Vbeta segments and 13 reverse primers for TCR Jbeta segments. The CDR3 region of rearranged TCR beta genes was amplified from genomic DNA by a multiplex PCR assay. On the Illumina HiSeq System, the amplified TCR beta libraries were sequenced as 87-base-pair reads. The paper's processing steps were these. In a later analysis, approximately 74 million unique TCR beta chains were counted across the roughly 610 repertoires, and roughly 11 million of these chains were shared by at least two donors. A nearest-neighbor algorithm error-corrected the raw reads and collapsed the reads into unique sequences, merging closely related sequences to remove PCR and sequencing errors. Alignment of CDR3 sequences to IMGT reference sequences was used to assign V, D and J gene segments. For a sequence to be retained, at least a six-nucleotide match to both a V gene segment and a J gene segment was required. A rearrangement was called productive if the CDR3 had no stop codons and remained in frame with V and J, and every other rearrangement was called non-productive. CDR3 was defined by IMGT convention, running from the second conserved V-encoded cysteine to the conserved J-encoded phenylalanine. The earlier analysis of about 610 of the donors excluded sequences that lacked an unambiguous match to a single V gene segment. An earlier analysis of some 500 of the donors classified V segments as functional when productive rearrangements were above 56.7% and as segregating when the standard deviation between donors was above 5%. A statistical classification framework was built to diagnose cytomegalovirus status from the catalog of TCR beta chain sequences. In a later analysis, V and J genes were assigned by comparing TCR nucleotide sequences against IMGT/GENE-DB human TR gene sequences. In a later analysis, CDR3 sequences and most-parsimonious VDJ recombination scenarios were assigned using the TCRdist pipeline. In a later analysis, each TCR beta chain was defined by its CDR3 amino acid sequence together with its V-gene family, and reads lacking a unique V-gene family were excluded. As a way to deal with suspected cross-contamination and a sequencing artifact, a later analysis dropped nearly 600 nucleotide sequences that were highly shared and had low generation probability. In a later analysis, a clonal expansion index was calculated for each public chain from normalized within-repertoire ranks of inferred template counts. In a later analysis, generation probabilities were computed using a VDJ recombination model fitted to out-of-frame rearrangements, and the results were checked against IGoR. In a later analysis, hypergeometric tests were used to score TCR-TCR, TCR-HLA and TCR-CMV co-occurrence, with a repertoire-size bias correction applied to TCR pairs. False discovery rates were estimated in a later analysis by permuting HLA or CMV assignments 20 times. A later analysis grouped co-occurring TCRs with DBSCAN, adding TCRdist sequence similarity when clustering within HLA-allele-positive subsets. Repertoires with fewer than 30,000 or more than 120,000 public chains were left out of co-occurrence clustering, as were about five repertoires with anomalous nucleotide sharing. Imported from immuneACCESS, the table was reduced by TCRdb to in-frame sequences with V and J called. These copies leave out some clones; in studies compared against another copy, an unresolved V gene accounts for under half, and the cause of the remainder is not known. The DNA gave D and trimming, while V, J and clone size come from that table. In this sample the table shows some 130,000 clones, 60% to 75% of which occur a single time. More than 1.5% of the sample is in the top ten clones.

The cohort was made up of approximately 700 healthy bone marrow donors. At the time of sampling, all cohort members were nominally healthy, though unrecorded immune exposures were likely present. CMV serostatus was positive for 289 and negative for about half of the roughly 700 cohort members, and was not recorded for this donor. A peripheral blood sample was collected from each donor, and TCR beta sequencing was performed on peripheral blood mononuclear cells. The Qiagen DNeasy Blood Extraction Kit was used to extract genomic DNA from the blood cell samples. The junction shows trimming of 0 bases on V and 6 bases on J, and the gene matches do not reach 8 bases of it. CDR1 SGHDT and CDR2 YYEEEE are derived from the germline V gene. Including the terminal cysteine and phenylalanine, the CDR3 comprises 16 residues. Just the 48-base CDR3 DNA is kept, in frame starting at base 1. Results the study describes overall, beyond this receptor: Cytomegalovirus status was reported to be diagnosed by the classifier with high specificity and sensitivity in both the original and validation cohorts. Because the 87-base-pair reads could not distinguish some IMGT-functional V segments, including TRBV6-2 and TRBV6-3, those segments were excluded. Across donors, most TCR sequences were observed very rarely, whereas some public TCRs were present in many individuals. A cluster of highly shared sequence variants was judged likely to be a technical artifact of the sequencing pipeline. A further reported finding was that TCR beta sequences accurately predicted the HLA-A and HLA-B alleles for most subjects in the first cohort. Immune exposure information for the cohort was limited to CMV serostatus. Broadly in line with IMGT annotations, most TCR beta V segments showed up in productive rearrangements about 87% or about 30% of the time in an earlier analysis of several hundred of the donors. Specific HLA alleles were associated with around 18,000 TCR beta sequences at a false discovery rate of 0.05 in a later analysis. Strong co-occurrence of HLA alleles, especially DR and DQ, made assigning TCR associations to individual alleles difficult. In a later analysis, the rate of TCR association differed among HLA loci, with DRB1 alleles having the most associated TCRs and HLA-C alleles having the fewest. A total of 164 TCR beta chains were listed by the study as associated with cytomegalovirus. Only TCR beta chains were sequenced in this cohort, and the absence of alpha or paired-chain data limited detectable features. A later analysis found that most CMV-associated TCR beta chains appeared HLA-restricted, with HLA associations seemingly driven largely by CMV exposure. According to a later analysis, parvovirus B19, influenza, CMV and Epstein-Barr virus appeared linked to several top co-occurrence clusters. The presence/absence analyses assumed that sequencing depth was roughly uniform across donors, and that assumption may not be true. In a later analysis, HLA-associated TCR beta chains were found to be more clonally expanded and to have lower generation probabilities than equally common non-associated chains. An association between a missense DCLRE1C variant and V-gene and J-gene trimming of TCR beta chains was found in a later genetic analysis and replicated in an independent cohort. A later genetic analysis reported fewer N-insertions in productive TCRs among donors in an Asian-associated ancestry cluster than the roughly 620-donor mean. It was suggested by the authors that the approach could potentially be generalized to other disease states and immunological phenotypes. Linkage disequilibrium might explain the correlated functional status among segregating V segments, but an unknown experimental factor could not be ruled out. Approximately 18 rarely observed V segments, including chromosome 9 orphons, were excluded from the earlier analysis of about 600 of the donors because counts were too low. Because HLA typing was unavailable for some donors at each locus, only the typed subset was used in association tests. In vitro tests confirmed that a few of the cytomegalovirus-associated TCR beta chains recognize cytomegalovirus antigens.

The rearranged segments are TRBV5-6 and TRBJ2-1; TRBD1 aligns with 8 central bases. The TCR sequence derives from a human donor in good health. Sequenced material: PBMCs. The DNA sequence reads TGTGCCAGCAGCTTGGGGACAGGGTGGTCAGGCAATGAGCAGTTCTTC. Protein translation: CASSLGTGWSGNEQFF.